Here is one T cell receptor beta chain with its context. Its cognate antigen is unknown. It was with 60 Vbeta and 13 Jbeta primers that the PCR ran. Repertoires were generated with immunoSEQ multiplex PCR, while TCRdb's copy carries only in-frame clones and drops some. The sample carries around 83,000 clones, about three quarters recorded once. The source of the sample is a study of cytomegalovirus exposure and HLA in healthy donors. Trimming removed 0 bases from V and 3 bases from J, with 10 bases in between. CDR1 and CDR2 (germline): SGHRS, YFSETQ. CDR3 length: 14 residues. Regarding the study as a whole: Based on reports, TCR beta sequences accurately predicted HLA-A and HLA-B alleles for most subjects.

The sequence was collected from a male donor in good health and CMV-seropositive. This chain links TRBV5-1 with TRBJ2-7; D remains unclear. Source material: PBMCs. The CDR3 DNA is TGCGCCAGCAGCTTGGACCCAGGCGTCTACGAGCAGTACTTC. The encoded protein is CASSLDPGVYEQYF.